This TCR beta chain was identified during a study of blood T cell repertoires in COVID-19 (dated by TCRdb to between 2020 and 2021). Regarding the research as a whole: Samples from collaborators originated in the United States, Italy and Spain and spanned both the acute and convalescent phases of COVID-19. The material from the prospective study consisted of cDNA or gDNA derived from T cells, B-cell-depleted T cells, or PBMCs. Subjects who had been exposed to COVID-19, were actively infected with it, or had recovered from it provided the deeply sampled blood TCRbeta repertoires that made up the dataset. A freely available public database, intended as a resource for researchers studying the immune response to SARS-CoV-2, is where the repertoires were released. Samples came from the ongoing ImmuneRACE study (first 160 participants) plus 1,254 subjects from 6 global collaborators. Nearly every sample came with metadata listing a de-identified subject ID, COVID-19 status, age in years and sex. HLA class I and class II types, where available, came from metadata supplied by the sample provider rather than from assay-based typing. What the authors observed across the whole study: The amount of clinical and demographic metadata varied by source and participant and was provided uncurated.

Participants in the prospective study were enrolled through a virtual design, were aged roughly 18 to 90 years, and lived in 20 to 30 United States geographic areas. In the prospective study, cohorts were assigned on the basis of participant-reported clinical history obtained from a screening survey and a study questionnaire. In the prospective study, mobile phlebotomists collected whole blood, serum and a nasopharyngeal or oropharyngeal swab from each participant. Additional blood draws and questionnaires over an approximately two-month period could optionally be provided by prospective study participants. Blood samples from the prospective study were shipped frozen or at room temperature prior to DNA extraction. TCRbeta CDR3 regions were amplified from genomic DNA by means of the immunoSEQ Assay, a bias-controlled multiplex PCR. Regarding the original processing steps: The number of nucleated cells in each sample was estimated from the amplification of reference gene primers within the assay. Sequence reads were collapsed and filtered to measure the absolute abundance of every unique TCRbeta CDR3 rearrangement. For each sample, productive Simpson clonality was calculated as the square root of Simpson's diversity index across productive rearrangements. TCRdb re-hosts the immuneACCESS table, in-frame sequences only. Its copies lack some clones; in the studies checked, an unresolved V gene accounts for under half of them, and the cause for the rest is not known. D and trimming come from the DNA, and the V and J calls and clone size come from that table. This sample gives some 130,000 clones in total; approximately 88% of them show up just once. 4.5% to 7% of the sample goes to the ten largest clones.

In regard to this clone: Its target antigen remains unknown. It has no much larger one-base neighbor in the sample; base qualities were not kept.

V is reduced by 2 bases and J by 0 bases, leaving a spacing of 8 bases between them. The CDR3 goes from the cysteine to the phenylalanine over 16 residues. CDR3 DNA is the only sequence kept; it has 48 bases, read in frame from the first base. Looking up the germline V gene yields CDR1 MDHEN and CDR2 SYDVKM. The specimen was PBMCs or T cells enriched from blood (not recorded which). This clonotype originated in a man in his forties or fifties with acute COVID-19. The chain is assembled from TRBV28 and TRBJ2-6, and possibly TRBD2, on 6 matching bases. The sequenced DNA: TGTGCCAGCAGTTTAGCGGGGTTCTCTGGGGCCAACGTCCTGACTTTC. Translation gives CASSLAGFSGANVLTF.